Detailed here is one T cell receptor (beta chain). This entry belongs to a study of control samples from healthy donors and cancer patients. The table came from immunoSEQ multiplex PCR; TCRdb's copy has only in-frame clones and leaves some out. The sample lists some 40,000 clones; roughly 94% were seen once. There are 15 residues in the CDR3. Trimming took 1 base from V and 7 from J; bases not matched to a gene: 9. CDR1 is SGHTA and CDR2 is FQGNSA in the germline V gene. The sample taken for sequencing was blood. The rearrangement uses TRBV7-2 and TRBJ2-7, with 8 bases identical to TRBD2. The sequence derives from a man aged 55-75 years in good health. CDR3 region: CASSLGGLAQLEQYF. Written as DNA, the CDR3 is TGTGCCAGCAGCTTAGGTGGACTAGCCCAACTGGAGCAGTACTTC. The complete variable domain, with remaining parts taken from reference TRBV7-2 and TRBJ2-7, reads GAGVSQSPSNKVTEKGKDVELRCDPISGHTALYWYRQSLGQGLEFLIYFQGNSAPDKSGLPSDRFSAERTGGSVSTLTIQRTQQEDSAVYLCASSLGGLAQLEQYFGPGTRLTVT.